One sample yielded the 32 T cell receptor beta chains listed below, sequenced in a study of T cells after yellow fever vaccination. TCRdb ran MiXCR on the 5' RACE reads and lists one entry per CDR3 protein. This table has some 220,000 distinct CDR3 sequences, about 3% appearing once. Here the sequenced sample was CD4+ T cells sorted from PBMCs, taken 10 days after the yellow fever booster vaccination. The receptors were gathered from a man aged 18-30 years who received the YFV17D yellow fever vaccine.

Only a few counts were recorded for this clonotype. The CDR3: CASSSGTAITEAFF. The CDR3, as DNA: TGTGCCAGCAGTTCCGGGACAGCTATCACTGAAGCTTTCTTT. The chain uses TRBV6-2 or TRBV6-3 and TRBJ1-1, with 7 bases identical to TRBD1. The J segment lost 4 bases and the V segment lost 4 bases, leaving 6 bases of the junction unmatched. The germline CDR1 and CDR2 sequences are MNHEY and SVGEGT. The CDR3 has 14 amino acids.

This clonotype was seen repeatedly, ten times or more. The chain has TRBV7-9 and TRBJ2-5; perhaps D is TRBD1 or TRBD2 (5 bases each). Trimming pared 9 bases from V and 5 bases from J, leaving 13 bases between. CDR1 and CDR2 from the germline V gene are SEHNR and FQNEAQ (reference sequence). This CDR3 region has 12 residues. CDR3 bases: TGTGCCAGTAGAGGGGAATTGGAGACCCAGTACTTC. Translating gives CASRGELETQYF.

This clonotype was seen repeatedly, ten times or more. The junction differs from germline at one of its ends, possibly a read error. The CDR3 DNA reads TGTGCTAGCAGCTCTAACGGGGGCGCGAGCGATGAGCAGTTCTTC. Translated: CASSSNGGASDEQFF. The chain has TRBV7-7 and TRBJ2-1, with D possibly called TRBD1 or TRBD2 (6 bases each). In germline, CDR1 is SSHAT, CDR2 FNYEAQ (reference sequence). This CDR3 has 15 residues.

This clonotype has a handful of counts. The V call is TRBV5-4, the J call TRBJ1-1; D not certain. Germline CDR1 SGHNT, CDR2 YYREEE (reference sequence). CDR3 size: 13 residues. V was clipped by 5 bases and J by 0 bases, with 8 bases between them. The CDR3: CASSKVVNTEAFF. The CDR3 DNA reads as TGTGCCAGCAGTAAAGTCGTGAACACTGAAGCTTTCTTT.

This clonotype appeared a few times. The V gene is TRBV12-3 or TRBV12-4, the J gene TRBJ1-1; tentatively, D is TRBD1 (5 bases). V gave up 5 bases and J gave up 1 base, with 11 bases separating them. The CDR3 length is 14 residues. CDR3 in DNA: TGTGCCAGCAGTAGGGACGGAACGAACACTGAAGCTTTCTTT. The encoded protein is CASSRDGTNTEAFF.

The V and J genes are TRBV5-1 and TRBJ2-3; D gene unclear. The CDR3 has 15 amino acids. Germline V gene sequence: CDR1 SGHRS, CDR2 YFSETQ. The V end lost 0 bases, the J end lost 0 bases, and 8 bases lay between the germline ends. This CDR3 reads CASSLAQTSTDTQYF. The CDR3 DNA follows: TGCGCCAGCAGCTTGGCCCAAACAAGCACAGATACGCAGTATTTT.

Only a few counts were recorded for this clonotype. The V call is TRBV3-1, the J call TRBJ2-5; TRBD2 aligns across 11 bases. V dropped 4 bases and J dropped 4; count of bases not matched to a gene: 8. The length of the CDR3 is 16 residues. Germline V gene sequence: CDR1 LGHDT, CDR2 YNNKEL (reference sequence). The CDR3 loop is CASSPGGLAGRETQYF. For the CDR3, the DNA is TGTGCCAGCAGCCCAGGAGGACTAGCGGGCAGAGAGACCCAGTACTTC.

This clonotype was found many times. The chain links TRBV27 to TRBJ2-6, with TRBD1 matching over 7 bases. The V and J ends lost 6 bases and 1 base, in that order; junction bases with no gene match: 12. CDR1 MNHEY and CDR2 SMNVEV come from the germline V gene (reference sequence). The CDR3 loop spans 18 amino acids. The CDR3 coding sequence is TGTGCCAGCAGCTCCTACTTGGGACAGCTATCTGGGGCCAACGTCCTGACTTTC. Its translation is CASSSYLGQLSGANVLTF.

In this sample, this clonotype turned up many times. The rearrangement uses TRBV9 and TRBJ1-1, with D possibly being TRBD1 (5 bases). Germline V gene sequence: CDR1 SGDLS, CDR2 YYNGEE. The CDR3 length is 15 residues. Trimming left V 0 bases short and J 0 bases short, with 9 bases between. CDR3 DNA: TGTGCCAGCAGCGTAGCAGGGACCATGAACACTGAAGCTTTCTTT. Translated, it gives CASSVAGTMNTEAFF.

This clonotype was seen more than once but under ten times. V and J are TRBV7-2 and TRBJ2-1; D is uncertain. This CDR3 has 14 residues. The germline gives CDR1 SGHTA, CDR2 FQGNSA. The V gene lost 2 bases and the J gene lost 2 bases, with 7 bases spanning the gap. CDR3 sequence reads: CASSLIFTYNEQFF. Written as DNA, the CDR3 is TGTGCCAGCAGCTTAATATTCACCTACAATGAGCAGTTCTTC.

This clonotype appeared many times. The genes are TRBV5-1 and TRBJ2-1; 10 bases align to TRBD2. The germline CDR1 and CDR2 sequences are SGHRS and YFSETQ. The CDR3 runs 16 residues. Trimming took 4 bases from V and 8 from J; bases not matched to a gene: 12. CDR3: CASSDSVAGGRDEQFF. CDR3 nucleotides: TGCGCCAGCAGCGACTCCGTAGCGGGGGGCCGCGATGAGCAGTTCTTC.

This clonotype has only a few counts. The chain employs TRBV7-3 and TRBJ2-5; 11 positions match TRBD1. The germline gives CDR1 SGHTA, CDR2 FQGTGA. The CDR3 consists of 15 residues. V trimming: 5 bases; J trimming: 4 bases; junction bases outside the gene matches: 6. The CDR3 protein is CASSARTGGLETQYF. The CDR3 nucleotides read TGTGCCAGCAGCGCCCGGACAGGGGGCTTAGAGACCCAGTACTTC.

The V gene is TRBV5-1, the J gene TRBJ1-2; possibly TRBD1 for D (5 bases). The ends were cut back, 4 bases at V and 4 bases at J, with 17 bases in the middle. The CDR3 has 15 residues. The germline gives CDR1 SGHRS, CDR2 YFSETQ. Written as DNA, the CDR3 is TGCGCCAGCAGCCCGGGCGGGGGGGACCTCTATGGCTACACCTTC. Translated, it gives CASSPGGGDLYGYTF.

The table lists this clonotype with many counts. The chain couples TRBV20-1 to TRBJ1-2, with a weak D call TRBD1 (5 bases). Germline V gene sequence: CDR1 DFQATT, CDR2 SNEGSKA (reference sequence). The CDR3 is 12 residues long. Between the trimmed V and J ends, which lost 6 bases and 8 bases, there was a span of 16 bases. CDR3 sequence reads: CSAPLSGAGYTF. The DNA for the CDR3 is TGCAGTGCGCCCCTCAGCGGGGCAGGCTACACCTTC.

This clonotype has at least ten counts. V usage is TRBV4-3 and J usage is TRBJ1-3, with D perhaps matching TRBD1 (5 bases). Germline V gene sequence: CDR1 LGHNA, CDR2 YSLEER. The V gene lost 4 bases and the J gene lost 3 bases, with 13 bases spanning the gap. The CDR3 length is 15 residues. CDR3 in DNA: TGCGCCAGCAGCCTCTCCTTGGGACTTGGAAACACCATATATTTT. Its protein product is CASSLSLGLGNTIYF.

This clonotype was picked up many times. The chain links TRBV5-5 to TRBJ1-2, with D unclear. Trimming left V 1 base short and J 6 bases short, with 4 bases between. Germline V gene lookup returns CDR1 SGHKS and CDR2 YYEKEE (reference sequence). The CDR3 runs to 11 residues. The CDR3 nucleotides are TGTGCCAGCAGCTTGAGGGATGGCTACACCTTC. Translated: CASSLRDGYTF.

In its sample, this clonotype was seen a few times. The V call is TRBV19, the J call TRBJ2-5; the D gene is possibly TRBD2 (5 bases). CDR1 LNHDA and CDR2 SQIVND come from the germline V gene (reference sequence). The ends were cut back, 2 bases at V and 4 bases at J, with 17 bases in the middle. The CDR3 has 16 amino acids. The CDR3 DNA reads TGTGCCAGTAGTATACCCCGAGGTGACTATGGAGAGACCCAGTACTTC. It codes for CASSIPRGDYGETQYF.

This clonotype came up many times. This chain links TRBV20-1 with TRBJ2-7; no clear D. This CDR3 spans 13 amino acids. V gave up 3 bases and J gave up 3 bases, with 12 bases separating them. CDR1 is DFQATT, CDR2 SNEGSKA, per germline (reference sequence). The CDR3 loop reads CSASPDVNYEQYF. Here the CDR3 DNA reads TGCAGTGCTAGCCCTGACGTTAACTACGAGCAGTACTTC.

This clonotype was counted ten times or more. CDR3 coding DNA: TGTGCCAGCAGCCAGGGGTACGGAGGACTAGCCGTTACCGGGGAGCTGTTTTTT. Residues: CASSQGYGGLAVTGELFF. The chain is built from TRBV3-1 and TRBJ2-2, with 8 bases matching TRBD2. V shed 3 bases and J 5 bases; nucleotides not matched to a gene: 14. Germline values: CDR1 LGHDT, CDR2 YNNKEL (reference sequence). This CDR3 spans 18 amino acids. The whole variable domain, filled in from reference TRBV3-1 and TRBJ2-2, reads DTAVSQTPKYLVTQMGNDKSIKCEQNLGHDTMYWYKQDSKKFLKIMFSYNNKELIINETVPNRFSPKSPDKAHLNLHINSLELGDSAVYFCASSQGYGGLAVTGELFFGEGSRLTVL.

In its sample, this clonotype was seen many times. V and J are TRBV5-1 and TRBJ2-2, with D possibly being TRBD2 (6 bases). The V end was cut by 8 bases, the J end by 5 bases, with 16 bases between. Germline V gene data show CDR1 as SGHRS and CDR2 as YFSETQ. CDR3 length: 14 residues. DNA of the CDR3: TGCGCCAGTACCCGGGGGACTCGAACCGGGGAGCTGTTTTTT. Protein sequence: CASTRGTRTGELFF.

This clonotype appeared many times. V is TRBV4-3 and J is TRBJ2-3; D is ambiguous. The V and J ends lost 2 bases and 0 bases respectively, with 6 bases between them. The CDR3 has 14 residues. Germline CDR1 is LGHNA and CDR2 is YSLEER. As DNA, the CDR3 is TGCGCCAGCAGCCAACAGCTTAGCACAGATACGCAGTATTTT. It codes for CASSQQLSTDTQYF.

This clonotype was seen many times. DNA of the CDR3: TGCAGCGCCGCGGAGTCCGGAGGAAACACCATATATTTT. It codes for CSAAESGGNTIYF. The rearrangement links TRBV29-1 to TRBJ1-3; D remains unclear. The CDR3 consists of 13 residues. With 7 bases removed from V and 4 bases from J, the gap between germline ends came to 14 bases. Germline V gives CDR1 SQVTM, CDR2 ANQGSEA. The whole variable domain, remainder taken from reference TRBV29-1 and TRBJ1-3, is SAVISQKPSRDICQRGTSLTIQCQVDSQVTMMFWYRQQPGQSLTLIATANQGSEATYESGFVIDKFPISRPNLTFSTLTVSNMSPEDSSIYLCSAAESGGNTIYFGEGSWLTVV.

Concerning this clonotype: An end of the junction does not agree with germline; a read error may underlie this. The chain joins TRBV6-6 to TRBJ2-2; TRBD2 matches 8 bases. Germline V gene sequence: CDR1 MNHNY, CDR2 SVGAGI (reference sequence). This CDR3 is 14 amino acids long. CDR3 in DNA: TGTGCCGGCAGATTCGGGGGGGGGACCGGGGAGCTGTTTTTT. This gives the protein CAGRFGGGTGELFF.

In this sample, this clonotype turned up a few times. This chain joins TRBV27 and TRBJ2-7, with D hard to call. The CDR3 is made up of 9 amino acids. Germline V gene lookup returns CDR1 MNHEY and CDR2 SMNVEV (reference sequence). V was shortened by 8 bases and J by 3 bases, with 2 bases between the two germline ends. The CDR3 region is CASGYEQYF. CDR3 nucleotides: TGTGCCAGCGGCTACGAGCAGTACTTC.

This clonotype came up a few times. The chain uses TRBV7-2 and TRBJ2-1, with 12 positions matching TRBD1. J was trimmed by 11 bases and V by 5 bases; bases with no gene match: 4. In germline, CDR1 is SGHTA, CDR2 FQGNSA. The CDR3 is 13 amino acids. The chain's CDR3 is CASSPGTGGKQFF. Written as DNA, the CDR3 is TGTGCCAGCAGCCCCGGGACAGGGGGCAAGCAGTTCTTC.

The sample holds many counts of this clonotype. The chain has TRBV6-2 or TRBV6-3 and TRBJ1-2, with D possibly being TRBD1 (5 bases). The length of the CDR3 is 11 residues. CDR1 and CDR2 (germline): MNHEY, SVGEGT. V was cut by 5 bases and J by 8 bases, with 9 bases left in between. CDR3 nucleotides: TGTGCCAGCAGTACGGGACCGGGCTACACCTTC. Translated: CASSTGPGYTF.

The V gene is TRBV4-3, the J gene TRBJ1-3; a weak D match, TRBD1 (5 bases). CDR1 is LGHNA, CDR2 YSLEER, per germline. This CDR3 contains 15 residues. The V gene lost 4 bases and the J gene lost 1 base, with 11 bases spanning the gap. The CDR3: CASSPGTASGNTIYF. The CDR3 DNA reads as TGCGCCAGCAGCCCCGGGACGGCTTCTGGAAACACCATATATTTT.

This chain uses TRBV20-1 with TRBJ1-5; D gene uncertain. This CDR3 has 13 amino acids. The V and J ends lost 6 bases and 0 bases respectively, with 9 bases between them. The germline gives CDR1 DFQATT, CDR2 SNEGSKA (reference sequence). The CDR3 sequence is CSARTDSNQPQHF. The CDR3 DNA is TGCAGTGCGCGGACGGATAGCAATCAGCCCCAGCATTTT.

The V and J genes are TRBV10-2 and TRBJ1-2; D gene uncertain. V shed 0 bases and J shed 8 bases, with 7 bases lying between them. The CDR3 is 12 amino acids. CDR1 WSHSY and CDR2 SAAADI come from the germline V gene. CDR3 nucleotides: TGCGCCAGCAGTGAGTCGAGGGTCGGCTACACCTTC. Its protein product is CASSESRVGYTF.

This clonotype was detected a few times. The chain joins TRBV11-2 to TRBJ1-6, with D unresolved. The CDR3 totals 13 residues. The V gene lost 5 bases and the J gene lost 7 bases, with 9 bases spanning the gap. Germline V gives CDR1 SGHAT, CDR2 FQNNGV. The CDR3 nucleotides are TGTGCCAGCAGCCAGCATGACAATTCACCCCTCCACTTT. This encodes CASSQHDNSPLHF.

This clonotype was counted only a few times. The rearrangement uses TRBV12-3 or TRBV12-4 and TRBJ1-2; TRBD1 agrees at 8 bases. The CDR3 covers 14 residues. V lost 6 bases to trimming and J lost 8 bases; unmatched junction nucleotides: 11. The CDR3 is CASSITGGREGYTF. As DNA, the CDR3 is TGTGCCAGCAGCATCACAGGGGGACGGGAGGGCTACACCTTC.

This clonotype has a count of ten or more. The chain links TRBV20-1 to TRBJ2-4; the match to TRBD2 covers 10 bases. Germline V gene data show CDR1 as DFQATT and CDR2 as SNEGSKA (reference sequence). This CDR3 is built from 16 residues. The J segment lost 7 bases and the V segment lost 1 base, leaving 10 bases of the junction unmatched. CDR3 nucleotides: TGCAGTGCTAGAGTTCCTAGCGGGAGAATAGGGAACATTCAGTACTTC. Amino acids: CSARVPSGRIGNIQYF.